The clone carrying this T cell receptor (beta chain) was counted ten times or more. Per the original methods: Reference gene primers were amplified, and this amplification served to estimate nucleated cell counts. Assay: immunoSEQ multiplex PCR; the TCRdb copy retains only in-frame clones and omits some. V and J calls and clone size are given by that table; D and trimming were obtained from the DNA. The sample carries 170,000 or so clones, just over 85% recorded once. The data were obtained in a study of blood T cell repertoires in COVID-19. Study details: There were acute and convalescent COVID-19 samples, and they came from the United States, Italy and Spain. PBMCs, B-cell-depleted T cells, or T cells were the source of the cDNA or gDNA that made up the material.

This CDR3 spans 16 amino acids. Germline loops: CDR1 LGHNA, CDR2 YNFKEQ. V lost 5 bases, J lost 1 base, and 15 bases lay in between. The sequence came from a man in his forties or fifties with active or convalescent COVID-19. Sequenced sample: peripheral blood. J is TRBJ2-4 and V is TRBV4-2; TRBD2 is a possible D gene (6 bases). CDR3 residues: CASSDAGGRAKNIQYF. CDR3 coding DNA: TGTGCCAGCAGCGACGCCGGAGGGAGGGCCAAAAACATTCAGTACTTC.